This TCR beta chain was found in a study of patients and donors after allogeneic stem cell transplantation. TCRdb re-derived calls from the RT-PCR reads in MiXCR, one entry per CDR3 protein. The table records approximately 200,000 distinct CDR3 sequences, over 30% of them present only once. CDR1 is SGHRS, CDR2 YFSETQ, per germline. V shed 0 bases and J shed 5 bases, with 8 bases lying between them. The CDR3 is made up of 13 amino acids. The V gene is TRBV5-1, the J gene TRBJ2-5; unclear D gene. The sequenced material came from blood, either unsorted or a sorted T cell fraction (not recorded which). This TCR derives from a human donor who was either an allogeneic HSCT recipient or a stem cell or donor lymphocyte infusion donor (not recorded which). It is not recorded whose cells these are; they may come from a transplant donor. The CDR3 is CASSLGRSETQYF. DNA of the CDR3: TGCGCCAGCAGCTTGGGACGGTCGGAGACCCAGTACTTC.